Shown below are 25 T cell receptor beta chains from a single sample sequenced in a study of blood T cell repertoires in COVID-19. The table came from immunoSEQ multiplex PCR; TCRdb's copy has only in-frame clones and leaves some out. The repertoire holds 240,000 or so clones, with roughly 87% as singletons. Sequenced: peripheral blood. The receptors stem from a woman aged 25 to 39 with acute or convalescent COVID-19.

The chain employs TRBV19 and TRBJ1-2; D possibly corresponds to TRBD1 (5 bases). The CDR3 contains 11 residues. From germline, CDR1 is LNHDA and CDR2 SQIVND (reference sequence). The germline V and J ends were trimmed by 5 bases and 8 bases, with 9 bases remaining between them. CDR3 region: CASSQAGGYTF. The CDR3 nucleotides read TGTGCCAGTAGTCAGGCAGGGGGCTACACCTTC.

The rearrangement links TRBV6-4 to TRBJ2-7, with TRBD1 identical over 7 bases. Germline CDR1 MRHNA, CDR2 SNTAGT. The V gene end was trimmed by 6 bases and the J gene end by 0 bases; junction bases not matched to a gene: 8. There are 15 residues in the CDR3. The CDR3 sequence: CASSLTGDPSYEQYF. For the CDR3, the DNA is TGTGCCAGCAGCCTCACAGGGGACCCCTCCTACGAGCAGTACTTC.

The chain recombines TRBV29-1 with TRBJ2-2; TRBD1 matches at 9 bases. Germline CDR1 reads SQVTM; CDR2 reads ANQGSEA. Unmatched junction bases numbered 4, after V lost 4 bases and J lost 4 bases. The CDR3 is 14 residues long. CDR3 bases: TGCAGCGTTGTTGAGGACAGGGGCACCGGGGAGCTGTTTTTT. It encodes CSVVEDRGTGELFF.

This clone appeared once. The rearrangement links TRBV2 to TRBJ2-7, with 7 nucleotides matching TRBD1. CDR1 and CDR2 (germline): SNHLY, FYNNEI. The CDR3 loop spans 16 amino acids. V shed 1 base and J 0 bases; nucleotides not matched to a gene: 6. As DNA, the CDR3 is TGTGCCAGCAGTGAAGGTCCGACAGGGAGCTCCTACGAGCAGTACTTC. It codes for CASSEGPTGSSYEQYF.

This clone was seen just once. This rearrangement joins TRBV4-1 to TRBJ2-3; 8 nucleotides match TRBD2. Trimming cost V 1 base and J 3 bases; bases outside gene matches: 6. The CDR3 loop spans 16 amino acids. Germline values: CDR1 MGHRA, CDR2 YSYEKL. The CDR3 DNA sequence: TGCGCCAGCAGCCAAGTGGCTAGCGGGTTTACAGATACGCAGTATTTT. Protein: CASSQVASGFTDTQYF.

The CDR3 region has the DNA TGCAGCGGCTTACTAGCGGGGGTGGCAGATACGCAGTATTTT. Translating gives CSGLLAGVADTQYF. The chain joins TRBV29-1 to TRBJ2-3; 11 bases line up with TRBD2. The CDR3 loop spans 14 amino acids. Germline V gives CDR1 SQVTM, CDR2 ANQGSEA. With 7 bases clipped from V and 4 bases from J, the junction kept 7 bases outside the gene matches.

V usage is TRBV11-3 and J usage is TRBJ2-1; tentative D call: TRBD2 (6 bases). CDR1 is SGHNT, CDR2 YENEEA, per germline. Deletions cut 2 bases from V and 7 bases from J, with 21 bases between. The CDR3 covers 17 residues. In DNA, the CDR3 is TGTGCCAGCAGCTTAAAGATCTCCGCCGGGGGAATTAATGAGCAGTTCTTC. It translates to CASSLKISAGGINEQFF.

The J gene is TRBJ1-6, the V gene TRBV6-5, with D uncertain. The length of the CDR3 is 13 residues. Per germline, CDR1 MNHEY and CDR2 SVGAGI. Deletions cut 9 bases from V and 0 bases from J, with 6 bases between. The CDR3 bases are TGTGCCAGTAGCGGCTCCTATAATTCACCCCTCCACTTT. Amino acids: CASSGSYNSPLHF.

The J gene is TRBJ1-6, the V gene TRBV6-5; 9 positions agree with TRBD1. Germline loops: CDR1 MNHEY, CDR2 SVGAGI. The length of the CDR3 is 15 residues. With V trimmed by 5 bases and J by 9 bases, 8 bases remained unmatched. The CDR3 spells CASSRLTGGSSPLHF. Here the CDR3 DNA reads TGTGCCAGCAGTCGACTGACAGGGGGTAGTTCACCCCTCCACTTT.

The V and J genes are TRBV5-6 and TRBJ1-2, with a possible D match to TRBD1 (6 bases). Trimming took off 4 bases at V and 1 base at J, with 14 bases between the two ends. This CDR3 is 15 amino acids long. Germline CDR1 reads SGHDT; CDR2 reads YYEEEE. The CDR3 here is CASSLTRGGNYGYTF. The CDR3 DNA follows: TGTGCCAGCAGCCTCACTAGGGGGGGTAACTATGGCTACACCTTC. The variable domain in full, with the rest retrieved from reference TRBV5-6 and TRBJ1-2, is DAGVTQSPTHLIKTRGQQVTLRCSPKSGHDTVSWYQQALGQGPQFIFQYYEEEERQRGNFPDRFSGHQFPNYSSELNVNALLLGDSALYLCASSLTRGGNYGYTFGSGTRLTVV.

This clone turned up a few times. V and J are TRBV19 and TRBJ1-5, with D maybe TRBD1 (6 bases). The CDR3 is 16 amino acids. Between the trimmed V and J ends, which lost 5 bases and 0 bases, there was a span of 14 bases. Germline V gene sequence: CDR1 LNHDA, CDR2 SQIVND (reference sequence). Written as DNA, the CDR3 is TGTGCCAGTAGTTACGGGACACGGGGTAGCAATCAGCCCCAGCATTTT. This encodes CASSYGTRGSNQPQHF.

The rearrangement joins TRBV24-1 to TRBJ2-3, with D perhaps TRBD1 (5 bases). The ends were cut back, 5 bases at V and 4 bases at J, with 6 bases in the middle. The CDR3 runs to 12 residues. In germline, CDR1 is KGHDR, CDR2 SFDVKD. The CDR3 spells CATSGQSDTQYF. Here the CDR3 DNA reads TGTGCCACCAGTGGACAGTCAGATACGCAGTATTTT.

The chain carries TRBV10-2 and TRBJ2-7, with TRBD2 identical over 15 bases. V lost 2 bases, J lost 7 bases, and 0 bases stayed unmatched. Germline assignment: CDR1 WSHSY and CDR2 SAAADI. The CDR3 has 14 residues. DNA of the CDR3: TGCGCCAGCAGTGAGGGACTAGCGGGAGGGGAGCAGTACTTC. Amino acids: CASSEGLAGGEQYF.

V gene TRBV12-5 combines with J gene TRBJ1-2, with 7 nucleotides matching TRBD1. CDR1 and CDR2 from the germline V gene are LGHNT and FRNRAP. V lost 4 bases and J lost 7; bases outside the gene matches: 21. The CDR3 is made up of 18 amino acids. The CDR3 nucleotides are TGTGCTAGTGGTTCCTCTGGACAGGTCATGCCCTCCCTATCTGGCTACACCTTC. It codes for CASGSSGQVMPSLSGYTF.

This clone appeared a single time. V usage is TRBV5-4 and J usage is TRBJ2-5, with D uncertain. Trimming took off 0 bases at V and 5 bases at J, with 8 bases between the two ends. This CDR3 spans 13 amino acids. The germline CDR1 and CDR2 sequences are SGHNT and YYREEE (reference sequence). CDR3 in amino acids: CASSLEPRETQYF. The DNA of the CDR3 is TGTGCCAGCAGCTTGGAGCCTAGGGAGACCCAGTACTTC.

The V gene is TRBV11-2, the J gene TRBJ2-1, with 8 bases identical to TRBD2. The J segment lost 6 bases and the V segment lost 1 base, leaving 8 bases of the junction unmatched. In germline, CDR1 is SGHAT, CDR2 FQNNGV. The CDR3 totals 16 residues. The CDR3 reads CASSLGGLVRFNEQFF. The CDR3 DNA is TGTGCCAGCAGCTTAGGGGGACTAGTAAGGTTCAATGAGCAGTTCTTC.

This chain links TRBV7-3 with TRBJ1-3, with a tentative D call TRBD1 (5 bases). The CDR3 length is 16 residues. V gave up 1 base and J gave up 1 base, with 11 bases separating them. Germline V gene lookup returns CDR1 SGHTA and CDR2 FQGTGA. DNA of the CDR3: TGTGCCAGCAGCTTAATGGGGCCATCTTCTGGAAACACCATATATTTT. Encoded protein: CASSLMGPSSGNTIYF.

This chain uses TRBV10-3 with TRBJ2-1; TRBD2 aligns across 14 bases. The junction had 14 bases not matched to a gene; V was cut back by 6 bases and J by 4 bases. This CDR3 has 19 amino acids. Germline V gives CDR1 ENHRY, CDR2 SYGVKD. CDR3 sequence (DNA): TGTGCCATCAGCCCAAACCCCGGGACTAGCGGGAGTGCATACAATGAGCAGTTCTTC. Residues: CAISPNPGTSGSAYNEQFF.

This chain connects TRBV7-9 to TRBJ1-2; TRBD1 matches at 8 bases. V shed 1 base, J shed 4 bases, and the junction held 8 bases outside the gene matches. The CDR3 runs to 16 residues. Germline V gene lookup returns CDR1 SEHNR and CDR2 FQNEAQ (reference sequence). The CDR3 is CASSLVARGQVYGYTF. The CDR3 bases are TGTGCCAGCAGCTTAGTAGCCAGGGGGCAGGTCTATGGCTACACCTTC.

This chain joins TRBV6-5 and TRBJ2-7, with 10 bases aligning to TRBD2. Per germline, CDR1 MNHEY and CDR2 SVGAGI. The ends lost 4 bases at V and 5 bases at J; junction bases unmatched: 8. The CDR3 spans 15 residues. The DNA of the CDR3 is TGTGCCAGCAGTTTGACTAGCGGGCGTCCCAACGAGCAGTACTTC. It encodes CASSLTSGRPNEQYF.

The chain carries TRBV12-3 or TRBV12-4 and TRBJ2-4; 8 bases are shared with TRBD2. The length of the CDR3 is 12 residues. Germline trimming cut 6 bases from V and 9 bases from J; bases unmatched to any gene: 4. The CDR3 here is CASRAGESIQYF. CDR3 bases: TGTGCCAGCAGAGCGGGAGAAAGCATTCAGTACTTC.

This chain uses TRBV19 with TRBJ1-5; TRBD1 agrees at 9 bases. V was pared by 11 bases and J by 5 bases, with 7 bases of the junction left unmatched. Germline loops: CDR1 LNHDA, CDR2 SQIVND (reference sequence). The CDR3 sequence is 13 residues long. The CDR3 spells CAGGTGWDQPQHF. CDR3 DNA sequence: TGTGCCGGGGGGACAGGGTGGGATCAGCCCCAGCATTTT. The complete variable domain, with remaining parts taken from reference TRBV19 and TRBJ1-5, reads DGGITQSPKYLFRKEGQNVTLSCEQNLNHDAMYWYRQDPGQGLRLIYYSQIVNDFQKGDIAEGYSVSREKKESFPLTVTSAQKNPTAFYLCAGGTGWDQPQHFGDGTRLSIL.

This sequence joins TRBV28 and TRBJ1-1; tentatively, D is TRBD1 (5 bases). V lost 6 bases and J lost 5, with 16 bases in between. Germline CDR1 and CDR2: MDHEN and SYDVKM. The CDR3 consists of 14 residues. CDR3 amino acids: CASRPQEPLTEAFF. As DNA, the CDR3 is TGTGCCAGCAGGCCACAGGAGCCCTTGACTGAAGCTTTCTTT. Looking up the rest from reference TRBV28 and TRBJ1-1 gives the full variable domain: DVKVTQSSRYLVKRTGEKVFLECVQDMDHENMFWYRQDPGLGLRLIYFSYDVKMKEKGDIPEGYSVSREKKERFSLILESASTNQTSMYLCASRPQEPLTEAFFGQGTRLTVV.

CDR3 amino acids: CASSLEVGSSYNSPLHF. The CDR3 nucleotides are TGTGCCAGCAGCTTGGAGGTCGGGAGCTCCTATAATTCACCCCTCCACTTT. V and J are TRBV5-8 and TRBJ1-6; no definite D call. This CDR3 is built from 17 residues. Between the trimmed V and J ends, which lost 0 bases and 0 bases, there was a span of 10 bases. In germline, CDR1 is SGHTS, CDR2 YDEGEE.

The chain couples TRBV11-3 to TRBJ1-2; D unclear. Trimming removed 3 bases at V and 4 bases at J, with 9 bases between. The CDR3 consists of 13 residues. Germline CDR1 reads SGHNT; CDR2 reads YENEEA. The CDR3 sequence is CASSFGVGYGYTF. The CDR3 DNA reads TGTGCCAGCAGCTTTGGTGTCGGCTATGGCTACACCTTC.